This T cell receptor (beta chain) was captured in a study of blood T cell repertoires in COVID-19. Across the whole study: The United States, Italy and Spain supplied acute and convalescent COVID-19 samples.

In the authors' methods: The authors estimated nucleated cell counts from reference gene primer amplification. Assay used: immunoSEQ multiplex PCR; TCRdb lists only in-frame clones, some missing. The V and J calls and clone size were taken over from that table, and D and trimming were inferred from the DNA. The data hold some 250,000 clones, with 88% observed a single time. Germline V gene data show CDR1 as SGHNT and CDR2 as YYREEE (reference sequence). The CDR3 contains 14 residues. J was trimmed by 1 base and V by 4 bases; bases with no gene match: 4. The V and J genes are TRBV5-4 and TRBJ2-5; 7 nucleotides line up with TRBD2. The sequenced sample consisted of peripheral blood. This sequence originates from a woman aged 40 to 50 who had recovered from COVID-19. This CDR3 is CASSPSGIQETQYF. DNA of the CDR3: TGTGCCAGCAGCCCCAGCGGGATCCAAGAGACCCAGTACTTC.